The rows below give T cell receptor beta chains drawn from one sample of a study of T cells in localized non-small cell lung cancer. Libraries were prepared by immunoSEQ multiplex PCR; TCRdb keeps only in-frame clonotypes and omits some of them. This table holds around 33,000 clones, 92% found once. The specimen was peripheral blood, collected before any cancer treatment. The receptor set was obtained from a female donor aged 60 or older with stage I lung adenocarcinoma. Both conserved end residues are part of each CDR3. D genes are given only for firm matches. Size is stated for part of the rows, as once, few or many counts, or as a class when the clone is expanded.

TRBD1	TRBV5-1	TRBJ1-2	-	CASSLRDRGAYYGYTF	TGCGCCAGCAGCTTGAGGGACAGGGGCGCCTACTATGGCTACACCTTC
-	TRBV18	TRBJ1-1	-	CASSPGTGMNTEAFF	TGTGCCAGCTCACCAGGGACTGGCATGAACACTGAAGCTTTCTTT
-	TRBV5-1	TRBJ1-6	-	CASSSGTGTRNSPLHF	TGCGCCAGCAGCTCAGGAACCGGGACAAGGAATTCACCCCTCCACTTT
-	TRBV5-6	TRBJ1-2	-	CASSVGSVGYGYTF	TGTGCCAGCAGCGTCGGGTCAGTGGGCTATGGCTACACCTTC
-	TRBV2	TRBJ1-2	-	CASSEYVSSNYGYTF	TGTGCCAGCAGTGAATACGTCAGCTCTAACTATGGCTACACCTTC
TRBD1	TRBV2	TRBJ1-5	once	CASSRTGVSQPQHF	TGTGCCAGCAGCCGGACAGGGGTAAGCCAGCCCCAGCATTTT
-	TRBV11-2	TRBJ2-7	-	CASSHTMTYEQHF	TGTGCCAGCAGCCATACTATGACCTACGAGCAGCACTTC
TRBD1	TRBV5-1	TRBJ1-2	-	CASSLESPGQEAGYTF	TGCGCCAGCAGCTTGGAGTCCCCGGGACAGGAGGCTGGCTACACCTTC
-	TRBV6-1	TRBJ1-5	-	CASSARDYQPQHF	TGTGCCAGCAGTGCAAGGGACTATCAGCCCCAGCATTTT
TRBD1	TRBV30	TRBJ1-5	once	CAWGQGQGGNQPQHF	TGTGCCTGGGGCCAAGGACAGGGAGGCAATCAGCCCCAGCATTTT
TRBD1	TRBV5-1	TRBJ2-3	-	CASSLGGQGVGTQYF	TGCGCCAGCAGCTTGGGTGGACAGGGAGTAGGTACGCAGTATTTT
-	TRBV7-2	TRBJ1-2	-	CASSLGGRAVRYTF	TGTGCCAGCAGCTTAGGCGGCAGGGCGGTACGCTACACCTTC
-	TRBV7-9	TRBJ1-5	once	CASSPPPTGSNQPQHF	TGTGCCAGCAGCCCCCCGCCCACAGGGTCCAATCAGCCCCAGCATTTT
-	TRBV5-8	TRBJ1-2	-	CASSSFLRKHGYTF	TGTGCCAGCAGCTCCTTCTTGCGTAAGCATGGCTACACCTTC
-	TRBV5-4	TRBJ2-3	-	CASSTRGFDTQYF	TGTGCCAGCAGCACGAGGGGGTTCGACACGCAGTATTTT
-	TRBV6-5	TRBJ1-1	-	CASSLSRGATEAFF	TGTGCCAGCAGTTTGTCCAGGGGAGCCACTGAAGCTTTCTTT
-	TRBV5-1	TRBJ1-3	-	CASSSLGGENTIYF	TGCGCCAGCAGCTCGTTGGGTGGTGAGAACACCATATATTTT
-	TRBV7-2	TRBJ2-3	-	CASSSRQFLAGDTQYF	TGTGCCAGCAGCTCCCGGCAGTTCTTAGCCGGGGATACGCAGTATTTT
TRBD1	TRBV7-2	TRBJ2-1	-	CASRLTGQTNNEQFF	TGTGCCAGCAGACTCACGGGACAGACTAACAATGAGCAGTTCTTC
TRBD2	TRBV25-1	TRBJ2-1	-	CASSARGGTYNEQFF	TGTGCCAGCAGTGCACGGGGGGGGACGTACAATGAGCAGTTCTTC
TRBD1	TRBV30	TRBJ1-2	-	CAWSVGTAYGYTF	TGTGCCTGGAGTGTAGGGACAGCTTATGGCTACACCTTC
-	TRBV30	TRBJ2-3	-	CAWSVPQVDTDTQYF	TGTGCCTGGAGTGTACCCCAGGTCGACACAGATACGCAGTATTTT
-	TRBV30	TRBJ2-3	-	CAWTDGGLQDTQYF	TGTGCCTGGACCGACGGGGGGCTACAAGATACGCAGTATTTT
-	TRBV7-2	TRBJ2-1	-	CASSLLSNSYNEQFF	TGTGCCAGCAGCCTCCTTTCGAACTCCTACAATGAGCAGTTCTTC
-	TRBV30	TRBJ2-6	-	CAWRFSGANVLTF	TGTGCCTGGAGGTTTTCTGGGGCCAACGTCCTGACTTTC
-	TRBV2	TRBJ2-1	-	CASRENSREFF	TGTGCCAGCAGGGAAAACAGTAGGGAGTTCTTC
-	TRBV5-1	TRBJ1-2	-	CASSGDYGYTF	TGCGCCAGCAGCGGGGACTATGGCTACACCTTC
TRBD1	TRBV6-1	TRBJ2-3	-	CASSRDRASTDTQYF	TGTGCCAGCAGTAGGGACAGGGCCTCCACAGATACGCAGTATTTT
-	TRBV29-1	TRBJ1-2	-	CSVGSVDGYTF	TGCAGCGTCGGATCAGTAGATGGCTACACCTTC
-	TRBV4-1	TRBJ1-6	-	CASSQDVDSSTIHPLHF	TGCGCCAGCAGCCAAGATGTAGACAGCTCGACAATTCACCCCCTCCACTTT
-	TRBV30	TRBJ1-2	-	CAWKPSVWQGYTF	TGTGCCTGGAAGCCCTCTGTTTGGCAAGGCTACACCTTC
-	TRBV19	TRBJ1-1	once	CASSEGRRNTEAFF	TGTGCCAGTAGTGAGGGACGGAGGAACACTGAAGCTTTCTTT
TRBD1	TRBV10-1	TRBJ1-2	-	CASSGRTGAGYTF	TGCGCCAGCAGTGGGCGGACAGGCGCCGGCTACACCTTC
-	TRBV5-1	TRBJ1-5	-	CASSLGPNGDQPQHF	TGCGCCAGCAGCTTAGGTCCCAACGGTGATCAGCCCCAGCATTTT
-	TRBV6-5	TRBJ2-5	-	CASSSTRVAETQYF	TGTGCCAGCAGTTCGACTCGCGTAGCAGAGACCCAGTACTTC
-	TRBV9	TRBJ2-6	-	CASGDPGANVLTF	TGTGCCAGCGGCGACCCTGGGGCCAACGTCCTGACTTTC
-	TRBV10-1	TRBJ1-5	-	CASTTGLGNQPQHF	TGCGCCAGCACCACAGGGTTAGGCAATCAGCCCCAGCATTTT
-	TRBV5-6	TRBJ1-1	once	CASSRPDSEAFF	TGTGCCAGCAGCCGCCCGGACAGTGAAGCTTTCTTT
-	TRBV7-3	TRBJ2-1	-	CASSDPGKLNEQFF	TGTGCCAGCAGCGACCCGGGGAAACTTAATGAGCAGTTCTTC
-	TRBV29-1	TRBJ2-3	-	CSVEDRGARPDTQYF	TGCAGCGTTGAAGATCGGGGGGCGCGCCCAGATACGCAGTATTTT
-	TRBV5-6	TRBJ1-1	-	CASSSGVNTEAFF	TGTGCCAGCAGCTCCGGGGTGAACACTGAAGCTTTCTTT
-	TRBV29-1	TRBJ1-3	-	CSVEEANARGAIYF	TGCAGCGTTGAAGAGGCCAATGCTCGGGGGGCCATATATTTT
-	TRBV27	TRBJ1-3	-	CASSSDISGNTIYF	TGTGCCAGCAGTTCCGACATTTCTGGAAACACCATATATTTT
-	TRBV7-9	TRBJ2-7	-	CASSTHSYEQYF	TGTGCCAGCAGCACCCACTCCTACGAGCAGTACTTC
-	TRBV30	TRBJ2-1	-	CAWGLDRLQYRNEQFF	TGTGCCTGGGGTCTCGACAGGCTACAATATAGGAATGAGCAGTTCTTC
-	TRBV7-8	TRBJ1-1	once	CASSTKTALAMNTEAFF	TGTGCCAGCAGCACAAAGACGGCGCTCGCCATGAACACTGAAGCTTTCTTT
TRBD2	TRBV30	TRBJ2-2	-	CAWRTAGGNPTGELFF	TGTGCCTGGAGGACAGCGGGGGGCAATCCGACCGGGGAGCTGTTTTTT
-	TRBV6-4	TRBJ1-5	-	CASSDSEGGNQPQHF	TGTGCCAGCAGTGACTCGGAGGGAGGCAATCAGCCCCAGCATTTT
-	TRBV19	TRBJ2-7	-	CASSIGQDSSYEQYF	TGTGCCAGTAGTATTGGTCAAGATTCATCCTACGAGCAGTACTTC
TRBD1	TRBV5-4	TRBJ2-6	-	CASSFNRGPGANVLTF	TGTGCCAGCAGCTTTAACAGGGGCCCTGGGGCCAACGTCCTGACTTTC
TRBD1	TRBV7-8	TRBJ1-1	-	CASSLGTGLLNTEAFF	TGTGCCAGCAGCTTAGGGACAGGCCTTTTGAACACTGAAGCTTTCTTT
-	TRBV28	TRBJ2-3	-	CASSITGVGADTQYF	TGTGCCAGCAGCATTACGGGGGTCGGAGCAGATACGCAGTATTTT
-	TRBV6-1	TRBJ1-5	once	CASSEQGRNQPQHF	TGTGCCAGCAGTGAACAGGGGCGTAATCAGCCCCAGCATTTT
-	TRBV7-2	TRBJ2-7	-	CASSLRTNYEQYF	TGTGCCAGCAGCTTAAGAACTAACTACGAGCAGTACTTC
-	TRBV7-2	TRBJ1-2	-	CASSLNAYGYTF	TGTGCCAGCAGCTTAAACGCTTATGGCTACACCTTC
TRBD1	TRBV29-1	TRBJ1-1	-	CSVDRTGMVFF	TGCAGCGTTGACAGGACAGGGATGGTTTTCTTT
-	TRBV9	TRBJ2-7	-	CASSVSQGSPYEQYF	TGTGCCAGCAGCGTAAGCCAGGGGTCCCCATACGAGCAGTACTTC